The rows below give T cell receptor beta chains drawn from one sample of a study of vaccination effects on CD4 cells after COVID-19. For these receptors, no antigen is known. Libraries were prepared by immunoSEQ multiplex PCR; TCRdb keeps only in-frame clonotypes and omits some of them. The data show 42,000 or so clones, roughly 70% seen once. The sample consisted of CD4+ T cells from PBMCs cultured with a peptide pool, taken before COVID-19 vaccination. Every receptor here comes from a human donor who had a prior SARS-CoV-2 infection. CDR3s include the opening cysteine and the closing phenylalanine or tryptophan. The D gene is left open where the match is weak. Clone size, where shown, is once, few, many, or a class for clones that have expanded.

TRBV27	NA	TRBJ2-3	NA	TGTGCCAGCAGTTCTGAGAGGGAGGGCACAGATACGCAGTATTTT	CASSSEREGTDTQYF
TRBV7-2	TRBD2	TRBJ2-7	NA	TGTGCCAGCAGCTTAAATGCCGGGACTAGCGGGACCGAGCAGTACTTC	CASSLNAGTSGTEQYF
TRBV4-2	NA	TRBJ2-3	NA	TGTGCCAGCAGCACCCTGGCCCGGTCCGGAGATACGCAGTATTTT	CASSTLARSGDTQYF
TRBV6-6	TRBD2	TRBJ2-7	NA	TGTGCCAGCAGCCTGGGGGGGGAGTCCCGATACGAGCAGTACTTC	CASSLGGESRYEQYF
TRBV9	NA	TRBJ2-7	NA	TGTGCCAGCAGCGCCCAGGGTCCTAACTCCTACGAGCAGTACTTC	CASSAQGPNSYEQYF
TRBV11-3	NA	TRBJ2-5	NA	TGTGCCAGCGTCCCAAGTACGGGGGCTGGAGAAGAGACCCAGTACTTC	CASVPSTGAGEETQYF
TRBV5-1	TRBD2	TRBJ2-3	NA	TGCGCCAGCAGCCCACGGGGGGTCACAGATACGCAGTATTTT	CASSPRGVTDTQYF
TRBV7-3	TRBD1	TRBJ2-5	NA	TGTGCCAGCAGCTCAGGACAGGCAGAGACCCAGTACTTC	CASSSGQAETQYF
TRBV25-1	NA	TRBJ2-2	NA	TGTGCCAGCAGTGAATCGAGGGACACCAACACCGGGGAGCTGTTTTTT	CASSESRDTNTGELFF
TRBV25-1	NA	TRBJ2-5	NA	TGTGCCAGCAGCGTGGCAGGCCAAGAGACCCAGTACTTC	CASSVAGQETQYF
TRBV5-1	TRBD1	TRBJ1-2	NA	TGCGCCAGCAGCTTGGAAGGGACAGGCTATGGCTACACCTTC	CASSLEGTGYGYTF
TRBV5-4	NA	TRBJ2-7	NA	TGTGCCAGCAGCTACGTGAAGGGGAACTCCTACGAGCAGTACTTC	CASSYVKGNSYEQYF
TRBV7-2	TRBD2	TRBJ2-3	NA	TGTGCCAGCAGCATTCAGCCTAGCGGAGCTAGCACAGATACGCAGTATTTT	CASSIQPSGASTDTQYF
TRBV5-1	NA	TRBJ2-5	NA	TGCGCCAGCAGCTTGGAGTACGTTCGAGAGACCCAGTACTTC	CASSLEYVRETQYF
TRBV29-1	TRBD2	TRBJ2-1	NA	TGCAGCGTTGAAGATCGTGGAGAACTAGCGGGGGGAAACAATGAGCAGTTCTTC	CSVEDRGELAGGNNEQFF
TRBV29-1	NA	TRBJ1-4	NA	TGCAGCGCCGCCGAGGGGAATAATGAAAAACTGTTTTTT	CSAAEGNNEKLFF
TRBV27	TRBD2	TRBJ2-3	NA	TGTGCCAGCAGGAGACTAGCGGGAGAAGATACGCAGTATTTT	CASRRLAGEDTQYF
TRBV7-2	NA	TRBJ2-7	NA	TGTGCCAGCAGCTTAGGACACTCCTACGAGCAGTACTTC	CASSLGHSYEQYF
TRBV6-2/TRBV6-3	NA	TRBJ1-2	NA	TGTGCCAGCAGCCAGGGGTATGGCTACACCTTC	CASSQGYGYTF
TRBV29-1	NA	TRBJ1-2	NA	TGCAGCGGGCCTGTGGGGGGGATAAACTATGGCTACACCTTC	CSGPVGGINYGYTF
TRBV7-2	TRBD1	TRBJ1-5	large	TGTGCCAGCAGCACGCACAGGGGGCAGCCCCAGCATTTT	CASSTHRGQPQHF
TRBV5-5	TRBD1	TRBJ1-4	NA	TGTGCCAGCAGCGGGACAGGGGGCTTCTACGAAAAACTGTTTTTT	CASSGTGGFYEKLFF
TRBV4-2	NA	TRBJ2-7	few	TGTGCCAGCAGCCAAGAAGCCGGGACAACCTCCTACGAGCAGTACTTC	CASSQEAGTTSYEQYF
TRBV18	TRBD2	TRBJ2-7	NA	TGTGCCAGCTCATTGGGACTAGTCTCCTACGAGCAGTACTTC	CASSLGLVSYEQYF
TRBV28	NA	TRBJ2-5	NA	TGTGCCAGCAGTCCGATCTGGGGGCGCGGAGAGACCCAGTACTTC	CASSPIWGRGETQYF
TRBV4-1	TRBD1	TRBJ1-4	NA	TGCGCCAGCAGCCGAGGGGACAGGGGTGAAAAACTGTTTTTT	CASSRGDRGEKLFF
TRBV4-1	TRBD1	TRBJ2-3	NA	TGCGCCAGCAGTCTACCGGGACAGGGGTGGGATACGCAGTATTTT	CASSLPGQGWDTQYF